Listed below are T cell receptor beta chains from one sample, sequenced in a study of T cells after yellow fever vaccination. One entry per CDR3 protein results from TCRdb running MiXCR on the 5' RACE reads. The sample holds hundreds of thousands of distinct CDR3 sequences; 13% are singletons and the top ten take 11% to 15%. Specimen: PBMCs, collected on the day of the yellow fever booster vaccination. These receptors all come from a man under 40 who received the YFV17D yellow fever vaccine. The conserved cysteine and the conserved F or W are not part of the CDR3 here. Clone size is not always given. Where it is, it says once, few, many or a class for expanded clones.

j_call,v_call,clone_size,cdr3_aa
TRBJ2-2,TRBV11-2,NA,ASSSYRRRELF
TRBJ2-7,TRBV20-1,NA,SATHWASGTYEQY
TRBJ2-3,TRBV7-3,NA,ASSLTVSGSPTSTDTQY
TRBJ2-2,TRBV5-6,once,ASSSGRDGELF
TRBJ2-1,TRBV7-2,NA,ASSSQPAQGQF
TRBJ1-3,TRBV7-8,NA,ASSLEFAGSSGNTIY
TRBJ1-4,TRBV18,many,ASSPLPGTGGQNEKLF
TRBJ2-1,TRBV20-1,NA,SASRGNANNEQF
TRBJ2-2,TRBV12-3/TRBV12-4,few,ASSPPQMKGTGELF
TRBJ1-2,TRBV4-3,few,ASSPTWTGVDYGYT
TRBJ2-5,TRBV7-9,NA,ASSSSGAAETQY